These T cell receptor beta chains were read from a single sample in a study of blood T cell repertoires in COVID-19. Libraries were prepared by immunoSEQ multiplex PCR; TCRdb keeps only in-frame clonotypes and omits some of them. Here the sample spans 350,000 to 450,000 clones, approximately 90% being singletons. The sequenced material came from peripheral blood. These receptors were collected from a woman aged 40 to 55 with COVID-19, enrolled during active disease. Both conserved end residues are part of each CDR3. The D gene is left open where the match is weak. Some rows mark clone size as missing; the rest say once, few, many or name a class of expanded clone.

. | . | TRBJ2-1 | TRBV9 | CASSVPTGINEQFF | TGTGCCAGCAGCGTACCTACAGGGATCAATGAGCAGTTCTTC
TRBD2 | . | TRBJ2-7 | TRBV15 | CATSRGGGGDSYEQYF | TGTGCCACCAGCAGAGGCGGGGGTGGCGACAGCTACGAGCAGTACTTC
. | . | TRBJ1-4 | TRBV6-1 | CASSEDFNEKLFF | TGTGCCAGCAGTGAAGACTTTAATGAAAAACTGTTTTTT
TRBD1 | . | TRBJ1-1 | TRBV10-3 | CAISRQGGTNTEAFF | TGTGCCATCAGCCGACAGGGAGGCACGAACACTGAAGCTTTCTTT
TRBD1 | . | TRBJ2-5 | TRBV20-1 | CSASPGTGVGKTQYF | TGCAGTGCCAGTCCCGGGACAGGGGTGGGGAAGACCCAGTACTTC
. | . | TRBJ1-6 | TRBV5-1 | CASSFGTFRDSPLHF | TGCGCCAGCAGCTTTGGTACCTTTCGGGATTCACCCCTCCACTTT
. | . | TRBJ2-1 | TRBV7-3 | CASSLQGSYNEQFF | TGTGCCAGCAGCTTGCAGGGCTCATACAATGAGCAGTTCTTC
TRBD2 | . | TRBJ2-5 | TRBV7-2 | CASSHRLAGDETQYF | TGTGCCAGCAGCCACCGACTAGCGGGAGACGAGACCCAGTACTTC
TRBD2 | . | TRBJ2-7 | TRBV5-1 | CASSRTSGYEQYF | TGCGCCAGCAGCCGGACTAGCGGGTACGAGCAGTACTTC
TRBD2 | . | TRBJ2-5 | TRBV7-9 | CASSLGLAEETQYF | TGTGCCAGCAGCTTGGGACTAGCGGAAGAGACCCAGTACTTC
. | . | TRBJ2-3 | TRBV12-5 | CASGLVNSRVDTQYF | TGTGCTAGTGGTTTGGTCAACTCGAGGGTAGATACGCAGTATTTT
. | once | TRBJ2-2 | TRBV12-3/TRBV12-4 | CASSPRRTGELFF | TGTGCCAGCAGTCCCCGTCGAACTGGGGAGCTGTTTTTT
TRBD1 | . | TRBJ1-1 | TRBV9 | CASSGTGQGTEAFF | TGTGCCAGCAGCGGAACAGGACAGGGCACTGAAGCTTTCTTT
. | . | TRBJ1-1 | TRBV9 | CASSVGIGEAFF | TGTGCCAGCAGCGTAGGAATCGGGGAAGCTTTCTTT
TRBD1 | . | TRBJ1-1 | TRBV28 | CATLIRQGGTEAFF | TGTGCCACCCTTATACGACAGGGTGGTACTGAAGCTTTCTTT
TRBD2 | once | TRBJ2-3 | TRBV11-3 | CASSLGRPVTSGREAAQYF | TGTGCCAGCAGCTTAGGAAGACCAGTTACTAGCGGGAGGGAGGCGGCGCAGTATTTT
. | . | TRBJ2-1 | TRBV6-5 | CASSYPGRPLNEQFF | TGTGCCAGCAGTTACCCAGGGAGGCCCCTTAATGAGCAGTTCTTC
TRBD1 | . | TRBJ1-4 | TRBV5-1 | CASSLGQGEKLFF | TGCGCCAGCAGCTTGGGACAGGGTGAAAAACTGTTTTTT
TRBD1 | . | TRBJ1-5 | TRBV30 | CAWALRDRDDQPQHF | TGTGCCTGGGCTCTCCGGGACAGGGACGATCAGCCCCAGCATTTT
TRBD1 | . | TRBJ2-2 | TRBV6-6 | CATYGTANTGELFF | TGTGCCACCTACGGGACAGCGAACACCGGGGAGCTGTTTTTT
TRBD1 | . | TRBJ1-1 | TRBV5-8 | CASSWGEDRVNTEAFF | TGTGCCAGCAGCTGGGGGGAGGACAGGGTTAACACTGAAGCTTTCTTT
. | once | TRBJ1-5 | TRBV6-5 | CASSLTGLNQPQHF | TGTGCCAGCAGTTTAACAGGGCTCAATCAGCCCCAGCATTTT
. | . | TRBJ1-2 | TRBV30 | CAWSKGSYGYTF | TGTGCCTGGAGTAAGGGGTCCTATGGCTACACCTTC
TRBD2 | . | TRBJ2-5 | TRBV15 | CATSSSLAGIRETQYF | TGTGCCACCAGCAGCTCACTAGCGGGAATTAGGGAGACCCAGTACTTC
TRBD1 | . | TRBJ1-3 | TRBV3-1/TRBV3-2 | CATRQGGIGGNTIYF | TGTGCCACCCGACAGGGGGGGATAGGTGGAAACACCATATATTTT
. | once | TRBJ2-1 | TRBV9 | CASSVFGGSSYNEQFF | TGTGCCAGCAGCGTCTTCGGAGGGAGCTCCTACAATGAGCAGTTCTTC
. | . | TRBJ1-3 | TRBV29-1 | CSVVQGSGNTIYF | TGCAGCGTTGTTCAGGGCTCTGGAAACACCATATATTTT
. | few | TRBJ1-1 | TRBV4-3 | CASSQVVRGTEAFF | TGCGCCAGCAGCCAAGTAGTCCGGGGCACTGAAGCTTTCTTT
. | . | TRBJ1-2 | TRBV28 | CASAGQNYGYTF | TGTGCCAGCGCCGGACAGAACTATGGCTACACCTTC
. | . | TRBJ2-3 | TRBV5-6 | CASSLYRGYTDTQYF | TGTGCCAGCAGCTTATATAGGGGGTACACAGATACGCAGTATTTT
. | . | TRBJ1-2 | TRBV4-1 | CASSREGKNYGYTF | TGCGCCAGCAGCCGGGAGGGGAAGAACTATGGCTACACCTTC
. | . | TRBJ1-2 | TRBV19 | CASSIGGGAVYGYTF | TGTGCCAGTAGTATAGGCGGGGGCGCCGTTTATGGCTACACCTTC
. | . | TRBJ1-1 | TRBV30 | CAWSRPGGANTEAFF | TGTGCCTGGAGTCGACCGGGGGGAGCGAACACTGAAGCTTTCTTT
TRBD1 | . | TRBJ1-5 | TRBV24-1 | CATSDAETRGSSNQPQHF | TGTGCCACCAGTGATGCAGAGACCAGGGGGTCTAGCAATCAGCCCCAGCATTTT
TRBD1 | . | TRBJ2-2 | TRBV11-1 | CASSFNRQGWELFF | TGTGCCAGCAGCTTCAATCGACAGGGTTGGGAGCTGTTTTTT
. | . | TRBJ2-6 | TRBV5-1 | CASSLGTAGANVLTF | TGCGCCAGCAGCTTGGGGACAGCTGGGGCCAACGTCCTGACTTTC
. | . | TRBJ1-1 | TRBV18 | CASSPVPQLGGHTEAFF | TGTGCCAGCTCACCGGTTCCCCAGCTAGGAGGGCACACTGAAGCTTTCTTT
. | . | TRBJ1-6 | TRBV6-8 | CASRQRTGAPLHF | TGTGCCAGCAGACAACGGACTGGGGCACCCCTCCACTTT
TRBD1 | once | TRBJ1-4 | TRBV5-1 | CASSEGAPEKLFF | TGCGCCAGCAGTGAGGGGGCACCTGAAAAACTGTTTTTT
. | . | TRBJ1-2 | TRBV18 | CASSLTQGLDGYTF | TGTGCCAGCTCACTTACACAGGGCTTGGATGGCTACACCTTC